This TCR beta chain was captured by sequencing in a study of CD8+ T cells in alopecia areata. Study-wide context: Tofacitinib dosing lasted 6 to 18 months, which was then followed by 6 months off drug.

This CDR3 is built from 13 residues. Germline loops: CDR1 LGHNA, CDR2 YNFKEQ. Between the trimmed V and J ends, which lost 10 bases and 0 bases, there was a span of 11 bases. Extracted RNA was reverse transcribed into cDNA, the sequencing template. TCRdb keeps only in-frame clones here, not all; method: immunoSEQ multiplex PCR. The sample includes 160,000 or so clones, roughly two thirds of them seen just once. Treatment reported: oral pan-JAK inhibitor, 5-10 mg twice daily. The sample in question was CD4+ T cells sorted from blood, obtained at week 4, from a patient treated with tofacitinib. The source is a human donor with alopecia areata. This chain connects TRBV4-2 to TRBJ2-3, with D tentatively TRBD2 (6 bases). CDR3 protein: CATSGESTDTQYF. The CDR3 DNA reads TGTGCCACCTCGGGGGAGAGCACAGATACGCAGTATTTT.